Each of the 9 T cell receptor delta chains below was sequenced from the same sample in a study of gammadelta T cells in human blood. TCRdb reprocessed the RT-PCR reads through CATT. The data contain around 1,100 delta-chain clones, around 25% of them singletons. Sequencing input: non-Vgamma9Vdelta2 gamma-delta T cells from infant blood. These receptors were taken from a human donor.

This clone is labeled as large. The chain uses TRDV1 and TRDJ1; 12 bases match TRDD3. The germline CDR1 and CDR2 sequences are TSWWSYY and QGS. With 1 base clipped from V and 0 bases from J, the junction kept 15 bases outside the gene matches. The CDR3 contains 21 residues. DNA of the CDR3: TGTGCTCTTGGGGAACGGATTCCTACCTACTGGGGGATACCGTACACCGATAAACTCATCTTT. Amino acid sequence: CALGERIPTYWGIPYTDKLIF.

Sample share makes this clone large. The V gene is TRDV1, the J gene TRDJ1, with TRDD3 matching over 9 bases. Germline V gene sequence: CDR1 TSWWSYY, CDR2 QGS. The CDR3 has 19 amino acids. After removal of 1 base from V and 4 bases from J, the junction contained 16 bases not matched to a gene. The CDR3 loop is CALGEQPGGYRSRDDKLIF. In nucleotides, the CDR3 is TGTGCTCTTGGGGAACAACCCGGGGGATACCGATCCCGGGACGATAAACTCATCTTT.

Of note for this clone: This is likely an artifact of a read error, given a far larger clone one base away. The V gene is TRDV3, the J gene TRDJ1, with 9 bases aligning to TRDD3. This CDR3 comprises 17 residues. CDR1 and CDR2 (germline): TVYSNPD, GDNSRS (reference sequence). The CDR3 reads CAFHSPVLGEDTEKLIF. The CDR3 bases are TGTGCCTTTCATTCCCCTGTACTGGGGGAGGACACCGAAAAACTCATCTTT. The full variable domain, rest sourced from reference TRDV3 and TRDJ1, is CDKVTQSSPDQTVASGSEVVLLCTYDTVYSNPDLFWYRIRPDYSFQFVFYGDNSRSEGADFTQGRFSVKHILTQKAFHLVISPVRTEDSATYYCAFHSPVLGEDTEKLIFGKGTRVTVEP.

Concerning this clone itself: It may be a read error: a sequence one base away is much more abundant. The sample contains more than one DNA sequence encoding this CDR3. The chain links TRDV1 to TRDJ1, with D possibly being TRDD3 (7 bases). Per germline, CDR1 TSWWSYY and CDR2 QGS. V was clipped by 3 bases and J by 4 bases, with 42 bases between them. The CDR3 has 24 residues. CDR3 in DNA: TGTGCTCTTGGGGACCCCCCTTCCCGCCTCCTAGAGGGTTTTAGTTGGGGGACTATCGATAAACTCATCTTT. It specifies CALGDPPSRLLEGFSWGTIDKLIF.

Turning to this clone: A much larger clone lies one base from this, so it may be a read error. The chain links TRDV2 to TRDJ1; 11 bases map to TRDD3. CDR1 and CDR2 from the germline V gene are GEAIGNYY and EKD. V lost 0 bases to trimming and J lost 0 bases; unmatched junction nucleotides: 8. The CDR3 has 18 residues. CDR3 nucleotides: TGTGCCTGTGACACCTCGTACTGGGGGATATCTTACACCGATAAACTCATCTTT. Translated: CACDTSYWGISYTDKLIF.

This clone is large by share. The V call is TRDV3, the J call TRDJ1; 12 bases fit TRDD3. J was trimmed by 6 bases and V by 2 bases; bases with no gene match: 16. This CDR3 has 17 residues. The germline gives CDR1 TVYSNPD, CDR2 GDNSRS (reference sequence). CDR3 residues: CAFGSPPIWGIRYKLIF. DNA for the CDR3: TGTGCCTTTGGTTCTCCCCCAATCTGGGGGATACGATATAAACTCATCTTT.

This clone was recorded only once. A read error may be the cause here, since a much bigger clone is one base away. The sample holds other DNA sequences that translate to the same CDR3. This chain uses TRDV3 with TRDJ1, with 10 bases lining up with TRDD3. Looked up from germline, CDR1 is TVYSNPD and CDR2 is GDNSRS (reference sequence). This CDR3 has 21 amino acids. V dropped 2 bases and J dropped 2; count of bases not matched to a gene: 26. CDR3 nucleotides: TGTGCCTTTTACCCCCACGGTACTGGGGGATTAGGTTCTTCTCGAACCGATAAACTCATCTTT. Its protein is CAFYPHGTGGLGSSRTDKLIF.

This clone is medium-sized in the sample. The chain is built from TRDV1 and TRDJ1, with 12 positions matching TRDD3. Germline loops: CDR1 TSWWSYY, CDR2 QGS. V lost 3 bases to trimming and J lost 0 bases; unmatched junction nucleotides: 26. The CDR3 extends over 24 amino acids. CDR3 sequence reads: CALGEFLPTDTGGYKAPYTDKLIF. CDR3 nucleotides: TGTGCTCTTGGGGAGTTCCTTCCTACTGATACTGGGGGATACAAAGCCCCATACACCGATAAACTCATCTTT.

In the case of this clone: This may be a read error: a much more frequent sequence differs by one nucleotide. The limits of the CDR3 on the DNA are not certain, so only TCRdb's listed CDR3 is given. Other DNA variants within this sample encode the same CDR3. The chain recombines TRAV29/DV5 with TRDJ1; TRDD3, the table's D call, was not compared with the DNA. The germline CDR1 and CDR2 sequences are NSMFDY and ISSIKDK. From its first to its last residue, the CDR3 has 19 amino acids. The CDR3 reads CSVLLCSKLTYPGVDKLIF.